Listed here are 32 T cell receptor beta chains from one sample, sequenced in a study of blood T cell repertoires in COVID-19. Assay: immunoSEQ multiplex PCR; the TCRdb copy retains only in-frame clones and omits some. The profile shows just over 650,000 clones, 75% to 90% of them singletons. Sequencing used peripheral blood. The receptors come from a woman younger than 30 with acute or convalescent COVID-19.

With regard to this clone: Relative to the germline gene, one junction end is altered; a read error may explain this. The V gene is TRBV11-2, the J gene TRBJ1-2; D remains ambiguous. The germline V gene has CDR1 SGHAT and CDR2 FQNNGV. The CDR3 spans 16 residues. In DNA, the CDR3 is TGTGCCAGCAGTCCCGGGTCTTCCATTGTTAACTATGGCTGCACCTTC. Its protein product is CASSPGSSIVNYGCTF.

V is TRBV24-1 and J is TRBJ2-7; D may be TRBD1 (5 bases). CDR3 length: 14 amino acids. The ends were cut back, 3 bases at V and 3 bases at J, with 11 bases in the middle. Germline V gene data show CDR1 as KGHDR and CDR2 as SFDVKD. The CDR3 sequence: CATSDPSDSYEQYF. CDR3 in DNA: TGTGCCACCAGTGATCCATCTGACAGCTACGAGCAGTACTTC.

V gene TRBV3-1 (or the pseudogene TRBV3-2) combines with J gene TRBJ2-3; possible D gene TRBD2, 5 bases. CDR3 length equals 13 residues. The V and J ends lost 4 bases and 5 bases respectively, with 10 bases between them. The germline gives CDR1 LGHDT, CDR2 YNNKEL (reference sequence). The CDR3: CASSRLLVDTQYF. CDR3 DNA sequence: TGTGCCAGCAGCCGCTTACTAGTAGATACGCAGTATTTT.

CDR3 residues: CSAWTDYGYTF. DNA for the CDR3: TGCAGTGCGTGGACAGACTATGGCTACACCTTC. The chain has TRBV20-1 and TRBJ1-2; tentatively, D is TRBD1 (6 bases). CDR3 length equals 11 residues. V was clipped by 6 bases and J by 3 bases, with 8 bases between them. Germline values: CDR1 DFQATT, CDR2 SNEGSKA (reference sequence).

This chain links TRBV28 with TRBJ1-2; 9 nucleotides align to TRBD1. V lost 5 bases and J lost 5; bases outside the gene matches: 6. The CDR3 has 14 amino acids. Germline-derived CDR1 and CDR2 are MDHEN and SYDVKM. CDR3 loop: CASSHRGLGYGYTF. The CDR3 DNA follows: TGTGCCAGCAGTCACAGGGGGCTGGGGTATGGCTACACCTTC.

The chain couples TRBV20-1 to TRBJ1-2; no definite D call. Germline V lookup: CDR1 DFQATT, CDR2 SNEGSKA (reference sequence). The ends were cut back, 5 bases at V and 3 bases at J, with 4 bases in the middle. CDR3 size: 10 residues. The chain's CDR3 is CSAQYYGYTF. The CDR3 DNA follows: TGCAGTGCTCAGTACTATGGCTACACCTTC.

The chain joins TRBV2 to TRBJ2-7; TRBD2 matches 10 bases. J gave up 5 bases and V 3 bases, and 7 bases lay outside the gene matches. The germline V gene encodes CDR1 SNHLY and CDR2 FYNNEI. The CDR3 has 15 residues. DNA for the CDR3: TGTGCCAGCAGTGAGTGGATAGCGGGGGGTCACGAGCAGTACTTC. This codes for CASSEWIAGGHEQYF.

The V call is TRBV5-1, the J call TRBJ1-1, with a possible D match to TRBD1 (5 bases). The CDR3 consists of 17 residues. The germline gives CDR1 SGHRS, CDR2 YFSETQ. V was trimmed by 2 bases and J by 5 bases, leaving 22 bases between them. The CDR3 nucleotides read TGCGCCAGCAGCTTTACCCGGGACTCATACCAAAGGACTGAAGCTTTCTTT. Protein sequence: CASSFTRDSYQRTEAFF.

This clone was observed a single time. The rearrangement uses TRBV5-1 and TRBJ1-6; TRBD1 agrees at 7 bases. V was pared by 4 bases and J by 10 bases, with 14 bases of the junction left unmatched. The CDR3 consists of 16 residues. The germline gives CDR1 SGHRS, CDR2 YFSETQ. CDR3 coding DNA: TGCGCCAGCAGCCGAACAGGGGACGATATGGTGTCACCCCTCCACTTT. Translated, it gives CASSRTGDDMVSPLHF. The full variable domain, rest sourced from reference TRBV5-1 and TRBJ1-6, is KAGVTQTPRYLIKTRGQQVTLSCSPISGHRSVSWYQQTPGQGLQFLFEYFSETQRNKGNFPGRFSGRQFSNSRSEMNVSTLELGDSALYLCASSRTGDDMVSPLHFGNGTRLTVT.

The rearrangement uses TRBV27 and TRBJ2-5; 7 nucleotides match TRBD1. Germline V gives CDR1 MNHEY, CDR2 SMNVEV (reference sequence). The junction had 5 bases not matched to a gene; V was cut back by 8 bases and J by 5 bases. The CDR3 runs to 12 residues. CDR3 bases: TGTGCCAGCCAAGACAGGGCGGAGACCCAGTACTTC. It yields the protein CASQDRAETQYF.

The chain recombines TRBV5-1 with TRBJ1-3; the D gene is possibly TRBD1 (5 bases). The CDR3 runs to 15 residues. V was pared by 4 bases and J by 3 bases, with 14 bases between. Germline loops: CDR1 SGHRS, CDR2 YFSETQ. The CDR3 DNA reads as TGCGCCAGCAGCCGGGGGAGGTCGAATGGAAACACCATATATTTT. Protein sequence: CASSRGRSNGNTIYF.

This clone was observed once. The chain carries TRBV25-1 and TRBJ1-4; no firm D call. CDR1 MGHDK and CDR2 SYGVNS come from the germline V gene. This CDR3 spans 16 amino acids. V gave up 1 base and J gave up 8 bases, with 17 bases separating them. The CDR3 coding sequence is TGTGCCAGCAGTGAATCCCGGGGTGAAAGAGGCGAAAAACTGTTTTTT. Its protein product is CASSESRGERGEKLFF. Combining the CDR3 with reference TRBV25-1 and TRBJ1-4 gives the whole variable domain EADIYQTPRYLVIGTGKKITLECSQTMGHDKMYWYQQDPGMELHLIHYSYGVNSTEKGDLSSESTVSRIRTEHFPLTLESARPSHTSQYLCASSESRGERGEKLFFGSGTQLSVL.

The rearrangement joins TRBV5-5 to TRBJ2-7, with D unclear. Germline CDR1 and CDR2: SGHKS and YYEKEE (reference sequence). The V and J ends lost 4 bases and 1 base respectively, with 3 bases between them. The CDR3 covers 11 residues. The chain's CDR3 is CASSPSYEQYF. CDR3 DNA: TGTGCCAGCAGCCCTTCCTACGAGCAGTACTTC.

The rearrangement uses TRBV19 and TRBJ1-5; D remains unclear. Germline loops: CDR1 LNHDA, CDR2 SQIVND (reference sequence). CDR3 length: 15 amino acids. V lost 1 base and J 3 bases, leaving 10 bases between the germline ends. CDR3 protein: CASSIVRHPNQPQHF. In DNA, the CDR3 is TGTGCCAGTAGTATAGTTCGACACCCCAATCAGCCCCAGCATTTT. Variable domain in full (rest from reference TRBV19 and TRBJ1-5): DGGITQSPKYLFRKEGQNVTLSCEQNLNHDAMYWYRQDPGQGLRLIYYSQIVNDFQKGDIAEGYSVSREKKESFPLTVTSAQKNPTAFYLCASSIVRHPNQPQHFGDGTRLSIL.

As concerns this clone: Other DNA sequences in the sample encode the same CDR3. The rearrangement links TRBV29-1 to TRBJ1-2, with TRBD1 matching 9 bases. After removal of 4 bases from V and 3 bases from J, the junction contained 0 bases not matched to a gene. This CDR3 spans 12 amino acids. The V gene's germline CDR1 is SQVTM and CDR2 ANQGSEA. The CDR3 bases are TGCAGCGTTGGGACAGGGGACTATGGCTACACCTTC. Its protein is CSVGTGDYGYTF. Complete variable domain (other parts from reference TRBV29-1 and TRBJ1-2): SAVISQKPSRDICQRGTSLTIQCQVDSQVTMMFWYRQQPGQSLTLIATANQGSEATYESGFVIDKFPISRPNLTFSTLTVSNMSPEDSSIYLCSVGTGDYGYTFGSGTRLTVV.

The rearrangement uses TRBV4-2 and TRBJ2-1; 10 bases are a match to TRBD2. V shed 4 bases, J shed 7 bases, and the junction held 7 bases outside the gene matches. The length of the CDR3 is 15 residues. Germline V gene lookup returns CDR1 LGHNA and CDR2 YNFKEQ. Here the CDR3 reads CASSPVAGGQNEQFF. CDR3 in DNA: TGTGCCAGCAGCCCCGTAGCGGGGGGCCAAAATGAGCAGTTCTTC.

CDR3 in DNA: TGTGCCAGCAGTTCCCCGGGACAGAGACCCTACGAGCAGTACTTC. Protein sequence: CASSSPGQRPYEQYF. V is TRBV28 and J is TRBJ2-7, with 7 bases fitting TRBD1. The ends lost 4 bases at V and 2 bases at J; junction bases unmatched: 8. CDR1 and CDR2 from the germline V gene are MDHEN and SYDVKM. This CDR3 has 15 amino acids.

CDR3 protein: CASSQMDGGGLNTQYF. The CDR3 nucleotides read TGTGCCAGCAGCCAGATGGACGGGGGGGGTCTGAATACGCAGTATTTT. The chain carries TRBV3-1 (or the pseudogene TRBV3-2) and TRBJ2-3, with 8 bases fitting TRBD2. The V segment lost 3 bases and the J segment 7 bases; nucleotides outside the gene matches: 12. The CDR3 loop spans 16 amino acids. Germline V gene data show CDR1 as LGHDT and CDR2 as YNNKEL (reference sequence).

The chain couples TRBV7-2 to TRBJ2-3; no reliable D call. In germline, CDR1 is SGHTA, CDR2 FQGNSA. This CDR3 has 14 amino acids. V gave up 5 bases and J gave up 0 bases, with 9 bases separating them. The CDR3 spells CASSQFTSTDTQYF. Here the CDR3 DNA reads TGTGCCAGCAGCCAATTCACTAGCACAGATACGCAGTATTTT.

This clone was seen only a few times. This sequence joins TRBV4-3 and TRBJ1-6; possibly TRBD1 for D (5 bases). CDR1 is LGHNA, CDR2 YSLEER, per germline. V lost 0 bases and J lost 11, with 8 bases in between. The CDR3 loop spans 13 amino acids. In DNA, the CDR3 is TGCGCCAGCAGCCAAGAAGGGGTTCCACCCCTCCACTTT. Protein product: CASSQEGVPPLHF.

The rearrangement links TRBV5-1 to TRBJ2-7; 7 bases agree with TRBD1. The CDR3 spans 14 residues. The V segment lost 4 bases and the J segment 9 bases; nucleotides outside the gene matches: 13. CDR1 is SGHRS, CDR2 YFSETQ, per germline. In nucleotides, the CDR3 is TGCGCCAGCAGCGTCCGGGACAGAACTTGGGGGCAGTACTTC. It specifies CASSVRDRTWGQYF.

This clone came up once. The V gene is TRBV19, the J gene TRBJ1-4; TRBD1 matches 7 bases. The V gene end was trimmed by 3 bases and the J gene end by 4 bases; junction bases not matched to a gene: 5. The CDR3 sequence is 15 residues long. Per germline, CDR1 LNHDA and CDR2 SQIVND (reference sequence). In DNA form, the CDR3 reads TGTGCCAGTAGTATTTACAGGGGAGGTAATGAAAAACTGTTTTTT. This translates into CASSIYRGGNEKLFF.

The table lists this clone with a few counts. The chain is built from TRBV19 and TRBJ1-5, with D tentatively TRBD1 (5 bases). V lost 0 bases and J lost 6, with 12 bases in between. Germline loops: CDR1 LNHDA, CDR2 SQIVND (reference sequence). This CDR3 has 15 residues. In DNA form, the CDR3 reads TGTGCCAGTAGTATAGAAGCTGGGGGGGGTCAGCCCCAGCATTTT. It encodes CASSIEAGGGQPQHF.

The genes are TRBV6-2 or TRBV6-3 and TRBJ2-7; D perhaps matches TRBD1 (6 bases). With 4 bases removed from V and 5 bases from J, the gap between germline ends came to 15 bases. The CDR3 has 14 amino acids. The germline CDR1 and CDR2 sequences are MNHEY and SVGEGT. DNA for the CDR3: TGTGCCAGCAGTTGGGGGCTCCAGTGGAACGAGCAGTACTTC. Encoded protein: CASSWGLQWNEQYF.

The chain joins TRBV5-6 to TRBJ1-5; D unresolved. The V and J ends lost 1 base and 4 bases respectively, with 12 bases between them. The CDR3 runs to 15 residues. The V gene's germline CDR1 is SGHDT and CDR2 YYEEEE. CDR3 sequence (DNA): TGTGCCAGCAGCTTGTCCCGAGCTTATAATCAGCCCCAGCATTTT. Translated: CASSLSRAYNQPQHF.

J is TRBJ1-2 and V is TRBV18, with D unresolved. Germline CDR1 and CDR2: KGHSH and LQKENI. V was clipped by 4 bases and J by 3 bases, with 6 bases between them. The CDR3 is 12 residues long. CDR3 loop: CASSHKDYGYTF. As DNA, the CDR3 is TGTGCCAGCTCACACAAAGACTATGGCTACACCTTC.

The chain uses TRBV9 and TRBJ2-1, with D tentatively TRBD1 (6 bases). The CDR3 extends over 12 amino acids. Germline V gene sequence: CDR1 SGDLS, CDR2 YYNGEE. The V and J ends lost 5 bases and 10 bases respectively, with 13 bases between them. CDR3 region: CASRGAGVEQFF. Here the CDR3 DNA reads TGTGCCAGCAGGGGGGCTGGGGTGGAGCAGTTCTTC. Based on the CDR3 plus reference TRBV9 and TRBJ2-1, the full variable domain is DSGVTQTPKHLITATGQRVTLRCSPRSGDLSVYWYQQSLDQGLQFLIQYYNGEERAKGNILERFSAQQFPDLHSELNLSSLELGDSALYFCASRGAGVEQFFGPGTRLTVL.

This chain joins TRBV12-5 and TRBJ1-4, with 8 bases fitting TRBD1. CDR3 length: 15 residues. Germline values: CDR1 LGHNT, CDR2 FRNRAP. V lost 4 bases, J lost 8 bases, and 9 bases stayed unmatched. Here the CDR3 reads CASGSTRTGREKLFF. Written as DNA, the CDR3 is TGTGCTAGTGGTTCGACTCGGACAGGGAGGGAAAAACTGTTTTTT.

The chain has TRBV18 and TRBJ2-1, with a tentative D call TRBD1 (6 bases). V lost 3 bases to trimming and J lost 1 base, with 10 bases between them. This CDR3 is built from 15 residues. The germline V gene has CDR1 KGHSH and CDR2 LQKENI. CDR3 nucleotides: TGTGCCAGCTCACCGAACAGGGCTTCCTACAATGAGCAGTTCTTC. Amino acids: CASSPNRASYNEQFF.

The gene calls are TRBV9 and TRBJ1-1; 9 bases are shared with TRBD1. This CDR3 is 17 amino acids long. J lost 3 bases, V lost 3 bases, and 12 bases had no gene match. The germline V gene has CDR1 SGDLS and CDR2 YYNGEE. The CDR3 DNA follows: TGTGCCAGCAGCGGCCCCGGGGGGGGACAGGGTCACACTGAAGCTTTCTTT. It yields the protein CASSGPGGGQGHTEAFF. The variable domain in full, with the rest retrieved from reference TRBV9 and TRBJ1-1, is DSGVTQTPKHLITATGQRVTLRCSPRSGDLSVYWYQQSLDQGLQFLIQYYNGEERAKGNILERFSAQQFPDLHSELNLSSLELGDSALYFCASSGPGGGQGHTEAFFGQGTRLTVV.

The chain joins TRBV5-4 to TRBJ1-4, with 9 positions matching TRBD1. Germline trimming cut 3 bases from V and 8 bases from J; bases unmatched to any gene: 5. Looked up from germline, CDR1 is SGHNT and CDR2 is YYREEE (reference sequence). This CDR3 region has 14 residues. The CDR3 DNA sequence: TGTGCCAGCAGCTGGGACAGGGACGGAGAAAAACTGTTTTTT. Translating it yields CASSWDRDGEKLFF.

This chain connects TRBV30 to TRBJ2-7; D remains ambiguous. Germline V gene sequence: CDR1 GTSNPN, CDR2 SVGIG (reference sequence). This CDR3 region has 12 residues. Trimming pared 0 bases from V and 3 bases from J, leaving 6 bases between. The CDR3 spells CAWSVSFYEQYF. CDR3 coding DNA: TGTGCCTGGAGTGTCTCCTTCTACGAGCAGTACTTC.